The 21 T cell receptor beta chains reported below all come from one sample, sequenced in a study of response to subunit inactivated influenza vaccine. TCRdb re-analysed the RT-PCR reads in MiXCR, keeping a single row per CDR3 protein. The data show about 520,000 distinct CDR3 sequences, with less than 7.5% seen just once and less than 15% held by the top ten. Source: PBMCs from blood, taken around 25 months after vaccination. These receptors were obtained from a man between 50 and 69 years old who received an inactivated influenza vaccine.

The chain combines TRBV28 with TRBJ2-5; D may be TRBD2 (5 bases). This CDR3 is built from 15 residues. Germline CDR1 reads MDHEN; CDR2 reads SYDVKM. Trimming pared 2 bases from V and 5 bases from J, leaving 15 bases between. The CDR3: CASSLVEVGPETQYF. The CDR3 nucleotides are TGTGCCAGCAGTTTAGTGGAGGTGGGTCCGGAGACCCAGTACTTC.

This clonotype has a handful of counts. The chain recombines TRBV28 with TRBJ1-2, with D possibly TRBD1 on 5 matching bases. V shed 8 bases and J shed 2 bases, with 15 bases lying between them. This CDR3 comprises 14 residues. CDR1 is MDHEN and CDR2 is SYDVKM in the germline V gene. Written as DNA, the CDR3 is TGTGCCAGCTTCGAGTTTAAGGGGAACTATGGCTACACCTTC. It is translated as CASFEFKGNYGYTF.

J is TRBJ1-6 and V is TRBV5-6; no clear D gene. Germline loops: CDR1 SGHDT, CDR2 YYEEEE. Trimming stripped 4 bases from V and 6 bases from J, with 11 bases between. The CDR3 has 14 amino acids. The CDR3 reads CASSRPRGNSPLHF. The DNA for the CDR3 is TGTGCCAGCAGCCGTCCCCGGGGTAATTCACCCCTCCACTTT.

This clonotype came up a few times. The chain employs TRBV6-5 and TRBJ1-3; TRBD1 is a possible D gene (5 bases). CDR1 and CDR2 from the germline V gene are MNHEY and SVGAGI. The length of the CDR3 is 15 residues. Trimming took 0 bases from V and 4 from J, leaving 10 bases between them. The CDR3 DNA sequence: TGTGCCAGCAGTTACTCCCCAGGGTCAGGAAACACCATATATTTT. Encoded protein: CASSYSPGSGNTIYF.

V is TRBV6-2 or TRBV6-3 and J is TRBJ2-1, with 14 bases aligning to TRBD2. The ends lost 8 bases at V and 4 bases at J; junction bases unmatched: 7. The germline gives CDR1 MNHEY, CDR2 SVGEGT. CDR3 length: 16 amino acids. The CDR3 nucleotides read TGTGCCAGCGCCTGGACTAGCGGGAGGACGTACAATGAGCAGTTCTTC. Its protein product is CASAWTSGRTYNEQFF.

The chain is built from TRBV7-3 and TRBJ2-3; D is perhaps TRBD2 (5 bases). The germline V and J ends were trimmed by 3 bases and 4 bases, with 11 bases remaining between them. Germline CDR1 reads SGHTA; CDR2 reads FQGTGA. This CDR3 has 14 amino acids. DNA of the CDR3: TGTGCCAGCAGCTTTCGAGGGAGTTCAGATACGCAGTATTTT. Protein sequence: CASSFRGSSDTQYF.

V gene TRBV11-2 combines with J gene TRBJ1-6; 9 nucleotides agree with TRBD1. Germline values: CDR1 SGHAT, CDR2 FQNNGV. This CDR3 has 17 residues. The junction had 9 bases not matched to a gene; V was cut back by 0 bases and J by 9 bases. CDR3 in DNA: TGTGCCAGCAGCTTAGATGGACAGGGGACCGTCGGTTCACCCCTCCACTTT. It is translated as CASSLDGQGTVGSPLHF.

This clonotype has more than one count but fewer than ten. The gene calls are TRBV4-3 and TRBJ1-2; a possible D gene is TRBD1 (5 bases). This CDR3 is built from 16 residues. The V and J ends lost 1 base and 4 bases respectively, with 16 bases between them. Germline CDR1 LGHNA, CDR2 YSLEER. This CDR3 is CASSQGAADGGYGYTF. DNA of the CDR3: TGCGCCAGCAGCCAAGGGGCCGCCGACGGGGGCTATGGCTACACCTTC.

This clonotype was recorded a few times. The chain carries TRBV12-3 or TRBV12-4 and TRBJ1-6; 7 bases match TRBD1. V lost 5 bases to trimming and J lost 9 bases; unmatched junction nucleotides: 7. The CDR3 length is 14 residues. This chain's CDR3 is CASSPTRTGSPLHF. The CDR3 region has the DNA TGTGCCAGCAGTCCCACGCGGACAGGTTCACCCCTCCACTTT.

The gene calls are TRBV5-5 and TRBJ1-4, with 10 bases that match TRBD1. V lost 4 bases to trimming and J lost 6 bases; unmatched junction nucleotides: 6. This CDR3 spans 15 amino acids. Germline CDR1 and CDR2: SGHKS and YYEKEE (reference sequence). The CDR3 sequence is CASSIPGTGDEKLFF. The CDR3, as DNA: TGTGCCAGCAGCATCCCCGGGACAGGGGATGAAAAACTGTTTTTT.

This clonotype was found many times. The chain is built from TRBV4-3 and TRBJ2-7, with a weak D call TRBD1 (5 bases). V lost 0 bases, J lost 5 bases, and 14 bases lay in between. This CDR3 has 15 amino acids. Germline loops: CDR1 LGHNA, CDR2 YSLEER. CDR3 sequence: CASSQDDSFTDEQYF. DNA for the CDR3: TGCGCCAGCAGCCAAGACGACAGTTTTACCGACGAGCAGTACTTC.

A few counts support this clonotype. The V gene is TRBV4-1, the J gene TRBJ1-2; 9 nucleotides align to TRBD1. CDR3 length: 14 residues. CDR1 is MGHRA, CDR2 YSYEKL, per germline. V was pared by 3 bases and J by 8 bases, with 7 bases of the junction left unmatched. CDR3 bases: TGCGCCAGCAGCCAGTCACAGGGGGCTCTCGGCTACACCTTC. It is translated as CASSQSQGALGYTF.

The rearrangement links TRBV11-2 to TRBJ2-2, with D perhaps matching TRBD2 (5 bases). The V end was cut by 7 bases, the J end by 1 base, with 13 bases between. CDR1 SGHAT and CDR2 FQNNGV come from the germline V gene. The CDR3 is 15 residues long. The CDR3 reads CASNPGVVNTGELFF. CDR3 bases: TGTGCCAGCAACCCCGGGGTAGTGAACACCGGGGAGCTGTTTTTT.

This clonotype was recorded a few times. The chain is built from TRBV12-3 or TRBV12-4 and TRBJ2-7; 10 nucleotides align to TRBD2. CDR3 length: 14 residues. The V gene end was trimmed by 4 bases and the J gene end by 3 bases; junction bases not matched to a gene: 3. The CDR3: CASSWTSGNYEQYF. The CDR3 DNA is TGTGCCAGCAGTTGGACTAGCGGTAACTACGAGCAGTACTTC.

The table lists this clonotype with a few counts. This CDR3 is CASSYARSGIKSSYEQYF. DNA of the CDR3: TGTGCCAGCAGTTACGCCCGTTCAGGCATAAAGAGCTCCTACGAGCAGTACTTC. V and J are TRBV6-2 or TRBV6-3 and TRBJ2-7, with D unresolved. V shed 2 bases and J shed 0 bases, with 20 bases lying between them. This CDR3 region has 18 residues. Looked up from germline, CDR1 is MNHEY and CDR2 is SVGEGT.

Ten or more counts support this clonotype. V and J are TRBV7-3 and TRBJ2-3; 8 nucleotides agree with TRBD2. The CDR3 length is 15 residues. The junction had 4 bases not matched to a gene; V was cut back by 2 bases and J by 3 bases. Germline loops: CDR1 SGHTA, CDR2 FQGTGA. CDR3 amino acids: CASSLVAGMTDTQYF. The DNA for the CDR3 is TGTGCCAGCAGCTTAGTAGCGGGAATGACAGATACGCAGTATTTT. The whole variable domain, filled in from reference TRBV7-3 and TRBJ2-3, reads GAGVSQTPSNKVTEKGKYVELRCDPISGHTALYWYRQSLGQGPEFLIYFQGTGAADDSGLPNDRFFAVRPEGSVSTLKIQRTERGDSAVYLCASSLVAGMTDTQYFGPGTRLTVL.

This clonotype was counted between two and nine times. This chain joins TRBV7-2 and TRBJ2-5, with 7 bases that match TRBD2. V shed 5 bases, J shed 4 bases, and the junction held 7 bases outside the gene matches. This CDR3 has 14 amino acids. Germline CDR1 SGHTA, CDR2 FQGNSA. The CDR3 spells CASSTRGVGETQYF. CDR3 in DNA: TGTGCCAGCAGCACCCGGGGGGTCGGAGAGACCCAGTACTTC.

This clonotype was seen more than once but under ten times. The J gene is TRBJ1-3, the V gene TRBV15; no definite D call. V was cut by 1 base and J by 7 bases, with 5 bases left in between. Germline values: CDR1 LNHNV, CDR2 YYDKDF (reference sequence). The CDR3 is made up of 12 amino acids. The CDR3 region is CATSRADNTIYF. In DNA, the CDR3 is TGTGCCACCAGCAGAGCTGACAACACCATATATTTT.

V gene TRBV20-1 combines with J gene TRBJ2-3, with 8 bases matching TRBD1. This CDR3 is built from 16 residues. V dropped 3 bases and J dropped 2; count of bases not matched to a gene: 10. Germline CDR1 reads DFQATT; CDR2 reads SNEGSKA (reference sequence). CDR3 nucleotide sequence: TGCAGTGCTAGTCCCCTCGGACAGGGAGTCACAGATACGCAGTATTTT. Translating it yields CSASPLGQGVTDTQYF.

This clonotype appeared many times. The chain couples TRBV11-2 to TRBJ2-3; D unclear. V was shortened by 1 base and J by 6 bases, with 11 bases between the two germline ends. Germline V gene data show CDR1 as SGHAT and CDR2 as FQNNGV. This CDR3 has 14 amino acids. The CDR3 nucleotides are TGTGCCAGCAGCTTAGGGTCCCGCCCGGATACGCAGTATTTT. It specifies CASSLGSRPDTQYF.

The rearrangement joins TRBV10-3 to TRBJ2-5; D might be TRBD1 or TRBD2, each matching 5 bases. CDR1 and CDR2 from the germline V gene are ENHRY and SYGVKD. Trimming pared 2 bases from V and 5 bases from J, leaving 15 bases between. CDR3 length: 15 amino acids. As DNA, the CDR3 is TGTGCCATCAGTGAGGGGCAGGGAGTGGGGGAGACCCAGTACTTC. It yields the protein CAISEGQGVGETQYF.